Each of the 12 T cell receptor beta chains below was sequenced from the same sample in a study of OX40 agonist ivuxolimab in advanced cancers. Profiling relied on immunoSEQ multiplex PCR, and the TCRdb table lists in-frame clones only, not all of them. The sample contains tens of thousands of clones, 86% of which appear only once. The sample consisted of CD4+ or CD8+ T cells sorted from blood, taken in a trial of the OX40 agonist ivuxolimab. These receptors originate from an adult with an advanced solid tumor such as melanoma, head and neck, liver or kidney cancer.

This rearrangement joins TRBV13 to TRBJ2-5, with D hard to call. This CDR3 has 15 residues. The V and J ends lost 4 bases and 5 bases respectively, with 17 bases between them. Germline CDR1 reads PRHDT; CDR2 reads FYEKMQ (reference sequence). DNA for the CDR3: TGTGCCAGCAGCTCCACGGCAGCCAGGCGGGAGACCCAGTACTTC. This translates into CASSSTAARRETQYF.

The chain couples TRBV7-6 to TRBJ1-1; D is unclear. Trimming stripped 1 base from V and 4 bases from J, with 22 bases between. CDR3 length: 18 amino acids. Per germline, CDR1 SGHVS and CDR2 FNYEAQ. The CDR3 loop is CASSLVPAMTPSGTEAFF. In DNA form, the CDR3 reads TGTGCCAGCAGCTTAGTTCCCGCCATGACCCCAAGCGGCACTGAAGCTTTCTTT.

The CDR3 spells CASSLYGGSYEQYF. CDR3 nucleotides: TGTGCCAGCAGCTTGTACGGGGGTAGCTACGAGCAGTACTTC. The chain carries TRBV5-4 and TRBJ2-7; TRBD2 is a possible D gene (6 bases). Germline CDR1 SGHNT, CDR2 YYREEE (reference sequence). The CDR3 totals 14 residues. The V and J ends lost 1 base and 3 bases respectively, with 11 bases between them.

CDR3 loop: CASSSSSAVNTEAFF. For the CDR3, the DNA is TGTGCCAGCAGCTCGTCGTCCGCGGTGAACACTGAAGCTTTCTTT. This chain connects TRBV7-9 to TRBJ1-1; no clear D. Trimming left V 4 bases short and J 0 bases short, with 12 bases between. The germline CDR1 and CDR2 sequences are SEHNR and FQNEAQ (reference sequence). The length of the CDR3 is 15 residues.

The chain uses TRBV19 and TRBJ1-1; 7 bases are shared with TRBD1. V lost 1 base, J lost 4 bases, and 0 bases stayed unmatched. The germline gives CDR1 LNHDA, CDR2 SQIVND (reference sequence). CDR3 length equals 13 residues. The CDR3 sequence: CASSIAGGTEAFF. Written as DNA, the CDR3 is TGTGCCAGTAGTATAGCAGGGGGCACTGAAGCTTTCTTT.

The rearrangement links TRBV4-1 to TRBJ1-1, with D possibly matching TRBD1 (6 bases). This CDR3 is 15 amino acids long. Germline loops: CDR1 MGHRA, CDR2 YSYEKL. Trimming stripped 3 bases from V and 4 bases from J, with 15 bases between. The CDR3 loop is CASSQASTGTTEAFF. The CDR3 DNA reads TGCGCCAGCAGCCAGGCCTCCACAGGGACCACTGAAGCTTTCTTT.

The chain couples TRBV6-7 to TRBJ2-5; D uncertain. TRBV6-7 is an open reading frame, and its role is uncertain. There are 15 residues in the CDR3. V lost 4 bases and J 2 bases, leaving 14 bases between the germline ends. DNA of the CDR3: TGTGCCAGCAGTTCCCCCGGGTCCCCTCAAGAGACCCAGTACTTC. Amino acids: CASSSPGSPQETQYF.

The chain employs TRBV5-1 and TRBJ1-5; D uncertain. The germline gives CDR1 SGHRS, CDR2 YFSETQ. This CDR3 has 19 amino acids. Between the trimmed V and J ends, which lost 1 base and 2 bases, there was a span of 22 bases. This chain's CDR3 is CASSLWRESLGRGNQPQHF. In DNA form, the CDR3 reads TGCGCCAGCAGCTTGTGGCGAGAGTCACTCGGGCGAGGCAATCAGCCCCAGCATTTT.

This sequence joins TRBV19 and TRBJ2-1; maybe TRBD1 (6 bases). Between the trimmed V and J ends, which lost 5 bases and 1 base, there was a span of 9 bases. The CDR3 spans 14 residues. Germline CDR1 is LNHDA and CDR2 is SQIVND (reference sequence). CDR3 loop: CASSPGDSYNEQFF. In DNA form, the CDR3 reads TGTGCCAGTAGTCCAGGGGATTCCTACAATGAGCAGTTCTTC.

J is TRBJ2-6 and V is TRBV27; D is perhaps TRBD1 (5 bases). Per the germline V gene, CDR1 is MNHEY and CDR2 is SMNVEV (reference sequence). The CDR3 totals 17 residues. Trimming stripped 4 bases from V and 0 bases from J, with 13 bases between. In nucleotides, the CDR3 is TGTGCCAGCAGTTCCCAGGGTCCCAGCTCTGGGGCCAACGTCCTGACTTTC. It yields the protein CASSSQGPSSGANVLTF.

This clone was detected a few times. The chain has TRBV6-1 and TRBJ2-7; the match to TRBD1 covers 11 bases. This CDR3 comprises 14 residues. The V gene end was trimmed by 6 bases and the J gene end by 3 bases; junction bases not matched to a gene: 4. From germline, CDR1 is MNHNS and CDR2 SASEGT. DNA for the CDR3: TGTGCCAGCAGAACCGGGACAGGGGGCTACGAGCAGTACTTC. This sequence encodes CASRTGTGGYEQYF.

The sample holds one count of this clone. V usage is TRBV29-1 and J usage is TRBJ1-2; D might be TRBD1 (6 bases). V was shortened by 4 bases and J by 5 bases, with 14 bases between the two germline ends. The germline V gene encodes CDR1 SQVTM and CDR2 ANQGSEA. CDR3 length: 13 amino acids. The CDR3 sequence is CSVAGAGYYGYTF. CDR3 bases: TGCAGCGTTGCGGGGGCAGGGTATTATGGCTACACCTTC.